The rows below give T cell receptor beta chains drawn from one sample of a study of blood T cell repertoires in COVID-19. Produced via immunoSEQ multiplex PCR; TCRdb's table is partial and in-frame only. The repertoire includes under 300,000 clones, 85% to 90% of them detected once, and less than 15% sits in the top ten. The sample was peripheral blood. The source of these receptors is a woman aged 30 to 39 with COVID-19, enrolled during active disease. CDR3s include the opening cysteine and the closing phenylalanine or tryptophan. Size is omitted from some rows. Given values are once, few, many or a class for expanded clones.

clone_size	cdr3_length	j_call	v_call	cdr3_aa
.	16	TRBJ2-7	TRBV4-1	CASSLLTGTSSGEQYF
.	13	TRBJ2-1	TRBV19	CATGTSRYNEQFF
.	14	TRBJ2-1	TRBV21-1	CASSKTGGYNEQFF
few	12	TRBJ1-5	TRBV19	CASTDGGQPQHF
.	15	TRBJ1-2	TRBV19	CASSITGQGRYGYTF
.	14	TRBJ1-6	TRBV5-1	CASSFTGGDSPLHF
.	15	TRBJ2-7	TRBV27	CASSLDRGVTYEQYF
.	14	TRBJ1-1	TRBV11-2	CASSTQRQNTEAFF
.	14	TRBJ1-2	TRBV19	CASSLQGANYGYTF
.	12	TRBJ2-7	TRBV6-5	CATGQGDYEQYF
.	15	TRBJ2-7	TRBV18	CASSHQGGVPYEQYF
.	11	TRBJ1-1	TRBV29-1	CSVWDRGSAFF
.	15	TRBJ2-7	TRBV19	CASSITGGGAYEQYF
.	17	TRBJ2-1	TRBV4-1	CASSQDRPSGSYNEQFF
.	14	TRBJ2-7	TRBV7-8	CASSPGGAGVEQYF
.	14	TRBJ2-1	TRBV25-1	CASSESRGWGEQFF
.	16	TRBJ1-6	TRBV3-1/TRBV3-2	CASSVRTGTGVSPLHF
.	14	TRBJ2-7	TRBV28	CASSLSGVTYEQYF
.	17	TRBJ1-3	TRBV19	CASSTGQVMFSGNTIYF
.	12	TRBJ1-5	TRBV6-5	CASNRANQPQHF
.	14	TRBJ2-1	TRBV15	CATSRDLNTNEQFF
.	14	TRBJ2-5	TRBV4-2	CASSPGGSQETQYF
.	15	TRBJ2-7	TRBV7-9	CASSETAGTAYEQYF
.	13	TRBJ1-1	TRBV19	CASSSGGVTEAFF
.	16	TRBJ2-7	TRBV5-1	CASSLVAGRGSDEQYF
.	14	TRBJ2-5	TRBV5-1	CASSPDSHQETQYF
.	13	TRBJ1-4	TRBV29-1	CSVEAIGNEKLFF
.	14	TRBJ2-3	TRBV10-3	CAIQGGRDTDTQYF
once	17	TRBJ2-3	TRBV4-1	CASSQDISRVREDTQYF
.	14	TRBJ1-4	TRBV6-5	CASSYSGQRQKLFF
.	11	TRBJ1-5	TRBV2	CASSDRQPQHF
once	14	TRBJ1-1	TRBV18	CASSFLQGNTEAFF
.	14	TRBJ2-6	TRBV3-1/TRBV3-2	CASSTVSGANVLTF
.	14	TRBJ2-3	TRBV6-5	CASAWGGYTDTQYF
.	11	TRBJ2-5	TRBV6-5	CASRVSGTQYF
.	13	TRBJ1-6	TRBV6-5	CATQPGHLSPLHF
.	15	TRBJ2-2	TRBV5-1	CASSRPGGDTGELFF
.	13	TRBJ2-1	TRBV18	CASGTGQNNEQFF
.	16	TRBJ1-2	TRBV20-1	CSASWPRDRGTYGYTF
once	13	TRBJ1-2	TRBV29-1	CSVCRQGNYGYTF
.	15	TRBJ2-7	TRBV5-4	CASSRRGGVLLEQYF
once	16	TRBJ2-7	TRBV4-1	CASSQVSEGSSYEQYF
once	15	TRBJ1-4	TRBV7-2	CASSPRRGGREKLFF
.	16	TRBJ2-3	TRBV13	CASSPELAGVSDTQYF